This TCR beta chain was sequenced in a study of blood T cells in healthy people across ages. The length of the CDR3 is 13 residues. Germline assignment: CDR1 DFQATT and CDR2 SNEGSKA (reference sequence). Trimming removed 3 bases at V and 6 bases at J, with 11 bases between. It was with a sample-barcoded 5' primer and a J-beta primer mix that a second PCR of roughly 7 to 12 cycles was run. Each sample yielded at least 2.5 million CDR3-containing paired-end reads. TCRdb passed the 5' RACE reads through MiXCR, listing each CDR3 protein once. The sample carries approximately 490,000 distinct CDR3 sequences, nearly 25% recorded once. Separately, the same data were catalogued under a study of T cells of mothers and their children.

The TCR comes from a boy younger than 18 in good health. V usage is TRBV20-1 and J usage is TRBJ1-4, with D possibly TRBD1 on 6 matching bases. Sequenced: blood. CDR3 region: CSASPRGDEKLFF. The CDR3 coding sequence is TGCAGTGCTAGTCCTAGGGGGGATGAAAAACTGTTTTTT.